The 28 T cell receptor beta chains below come from one sample, sequenced in a study of CD8+ T cells in alopecia areata. RNA was isolated and reverse transcribed to cDNA, the sequencing template. Libraries were prepared by immunoSEQ multiplex PCR; TCRdb keeps only in-frame clonotypes and omits some of them. The sample carries some 210,000 clones, 57% recorded once. The sample here was CD4+ T cells sorted from blood, taken at week 0. Source of these receptors: a human donor with alopecia areata.

In this sample, this clone turned up a few times. The genes are TRBV4-1 and TRBJ1-1; no clear D. This CDR3 contains 13 residues. The V gene's germline CDR1 is MGHRA and CDR2 YSYEKL. With 4 bases removed from V and 3 bases from J, the gap between germline ends came to 9 bases. The DNA of the CDR3 is TGCGCCAGCAGCCCCTGGGGAGACACTGAAGCTTTCTTT. Amino acids: CASSPWGDTEAFF.

J is TRBJ2-3 and V is TRBV30; D remains ambiguous. The CDR3 covers 15 residues. Deletions cut 3 bases from V and 4 bases from J, with 17 bases between. The germline V gene encodes CDR1 GTSNPN and CDR2 SVGIG (reference sequence). CDR3 region: CAWRVGLGNSDTQYF. CDR3 sequence (DNA): TGTGCCTGGAGGGTTGGATTGGGGAATTCAGATACGCAGTATTTT. Using reference TRBV30 and TRBJ2-3 for the parts outside the CDR3, the full variable domain is SQTIHQWPATLVQPVGSPLSLECTVEGTSNPNLYWYRQAAGRGLQLLFYSVGIGQISSEVPQNLSASRPQDRQFILSSKKLLLSDSGFYLCAWRVGLGNSDTQYFGPGTRLTVL.

The chain is built from TRBV6-6 and TRBJ1-4; possible D gene TRBD1, 6 bases. This CDR3 spans 14 amino acids. Germline CDR1 is MNHNY and CDR2 is SVGAGI (reference sequence). The V gene lost 6 bases and the J gene lost 4 bases, with 12 bases spanning the gap. The CDR3 region is CASRRQAGNEKLFF. The CDR3 DNA is TGTGCCAGCAGGCGACAGGCGGGTAATGAAAAACTGTTTTTT.

The chain uses TRBV5-1 and TRBJ2-1; possible D gene TRBD2, 6 bases. V was shortened by 0 bases and J by 4 bases, with 11 bases between the two germline ends. CDR3 length equals 15 residues. Germline V lookup: CDR1 SGHRS, CDR2 YFSETQ. This CDR3 is CASSLAGVGYNEQFF. DNA for the CDR3: TGCGCCAGCAGCTTGGCGGGAGTGGGGTACAATGAGCAGTTCTTC.

The chain employs TRBV4-1 and TRBJ2-2; a weak D match, TRBD2 (5 bases). Trimming removed 5 bases at V and 3 bases at J, with 10 bases between. CDR1 is MGHRA, CDR2 YSYEKL, per germline. The CDR3 runs to 14 residues. The CDR3 sequence is CASSTMRDTGELFF. As DNA, the CDR3 is TGCGCCAGCAGCACGATGAGGGACACCGGGGAGCTGTTTTTT.

This clone was observed a few times. This chain links TRBV4-1 with TRBJ2-1; a possible D gene is TRBD2 (6 bases). The CDR3 totals 13 residues. Germline lookup yields CDR1 MGHRA and CDR2 YSYEKL. The V end lost 4 bases, the J end lost 10 bases, and 14 bases lay between the germline ends. The CDR3 here is CASSPPGSKEQFF. CDR3 in DNA: TGCGCCAGCAGCCCCCCCGGGAGCAAGGAGCAGTTCTTC.

The rearrangement joins TRBV2 to TRBJ1-2; D perhaps matches TRBD1 (5 bases). CDR3 length: 12 amino acids. V was clipped by 11 bases and J by 2 bases, with 12 bases between them. Per germline, CDR1 SNHLY and CDR2 FYNNEI. The CDR3 DNA reads as TGTGCCGGGAAACAGGAGAACTATGGCTACACCTTC. Its translation is CAGKQENYGYTF.

This clone has only one observation. The J gene is TRBJ2-7, the V gene TRBV7-9; D is uncertain. The V gene's germline CDR1 is SEHNR and CDR2 FQNEAQ (reference sequence). Trimming stripped 4 bases from V and 7 bases from J, with 26 bases between. The CDR3 is 17 amino acids. The CDR3 sequence: CASSSLQPNMGFYEQYF. In DNA form, the CDR3 reads TGTGCCAGCAGCTCACTGCAACCCAACATGGGATTTTATGAGCAGTACTTC.

The chain links TRBV29-1 to TRBJ1-2; 10 bases fit TRBD1. CDR1 and CDR2 (germline): SQVTM, ANQGSEA. This CDR3 is 15 amino acids long. The ends lost 6 bases at V and 4 bases at J; junction bases unmatched: 11. This chain's CDR3 is CSVPGGTGDPYGYTF. The CDR3, as DNA: TGCAGCGTGCCGGGGGGGACAGGGGACCCCTATGGCTACACCTTC. The variable domain in full, completed from reference TRBV29-1 and TRBJ1-2, reads SAVISQKPSRDICQRGTSLTIQCQVDSQVTMMFWYRQQPGQSLTLIATANQGSEATYESGFVIDKFPISRPNLTFSTLTVSNMSPEDSSIYLCSVPGGTGDPYGYTFGSGTRLTVV.

The chain couples TRBV30 to TRBJ2-7; D not certain. V lost 1 base and J lost 0, with 10 bases in between. Germline V gene sequence: CDR1 GTSNPN, CDR2 SVGIG (reference sequence). The CDR3 totals 14 residues. CDR3 nucleotide sequence: TGTGCCTGGAGTGGACCAACTATCTCCTACGAGCAGTACTTC. Translating gives CAWSGPTISYEQYF. Drawing the rest from reference TRBV30 and TRBJ2-7, the complete variable domain is SQTIHQWPATLVQPVGSPLSLECTVEGTSNPNLYWYRQAAGRGLQLLFYSVGIGQISSEVPQNLSASRPQDRQFILSSKKLLLSDSGFYLCAWSGPTISYEQYFGPGTRLTVT.

There are a few counts of this clone. The V and J genes are TRBV4-1 and TRBJ2-1; 10 nucleotides match TRBD2. Germline V gene data show CDR1 as MGHRA and CDR2 as YSYEKL. J was trimmed by 6 bases and V by 6 bases; bases with no gene match: 8. This CDR3 contains 15 residues. The CDR3 is CASRLTSGEANEQFF. CDR3 in DNA: TGCGCCAGCAGACTAACTAGCGGGGAAGCCAATGAGCAGTTCTTC.

Remarks on this clone: Other DNA sequences in the sample encode the same CDR3. The chain links TRBV29-1 to TRBJ1-1; D gene uncertain. The CDR3 spans 11 residues. The V gene lost 4 bases and the J gene lost 4 bases, with 7 bases spanning the gap. CDR1 and CDR2 from the germline V gene are SQVTM and ANQGSEA. DNA of the CDR3: TGCAGCGTTGTCGGTGCCACTGAAGCTTTCTTT. It specifies CSVVGATEAFF.

V is TRBV7-2 and J is TRBJ2-3; perhaps TRBD2 as D (5 bases). Deletions cut 0 bases from V and 5 bases from J, with 12 bases between. The CDR3 runs to 15 residues. Germline assignment: CDR1 SGHTA and CDR2 FQGNSA. The CDR3 DNA reads TGTGCCAGCAGCTTAGCGCTAGCCGATGGAGATACGCAGTATTTT. It yields the protein CASSLALADGDTQYF.

The V call is TRBV29-1, the J call TRBJ1-5, with a tentative D call TRBD1 (5 bases). From germline, CDR1 is SQVTM and CDR2 ANQGSEA. The CDR3 has 13 residues. Between the trimmed V and J ends, which lost 6 bases and 1 base, there was a span of 10 bases. The CDR3 here is CSVAWGSNQPQHF. The DNA for the CDR3 is TGCAGCGTCGCCTGGGGGAGCAATCAGCCCCAGCATTTT.

This clone was counted only a few times. The chain couples TRBV29-1 to TRBJ2-3; D is ambiguous. In germline, CDR1 is SQVTM, CDR2 ANQGSEA. The CDR3 covers 11 residues. V was cut by 5 bases and J by 6 bases, with 9 bases left in between. CDR3 sequence (DNA): TGCAGCGTTTCCCAGGCGGATACGCAGTATTTT. Translation gives CSVSQADTQYF.

V and J are TRBV30 and TRBJ2-7; no clear D gene. Trimming shortened V by 4 bases and J by 7 bases, and 17 bases separated the two germline ends. The CDR3 spans 13 residues. In germline, CDR1 is GTSNPN, CDR2 SVGIG (reference sequence). CDR3 residues: CAWMKPGSGEQYF. The DNA of the CDR3 is TGTGCCTGGATGAAGCCCGGATCGGGTGAGCAGTACTTC.

The rearrangement joins TRBV4-1 to TRBJ2-1; 8 bases agree with TRBD2. This CDR3 region has 17 residues. CDR1 and CDR2 (germline): MGHRA, YSYEKL. With V trimmed by 1 base and J by 7 bases, 12 bases remained unmatched. CDR3 sequence (DNA): TGCGCCAGCAGCCAAGGGAGGGCGGGAGGCCGGGGGAATGAGCAGTTCTTC. Translation: CASSQGRAGGRGNEQFF.

The rearrangement uses TRBV30 and TRBJ2-7; possibly TRBD1 for D (6 bases). CDR1 and CDR2 from the germline V gene are GTSNPN and SVGIG (reference sequence). The CDR3 totals 14 residues. V gave up 3 bases and J gave up 5 bases, with 17 bases separating them. The CDR3 is CAWSKGQGIHEQYF. CDR3 nucleotides: TGTGCCTGGAGCAAGGGGCAGGGGATCCACGAGCAGTACTTC.

This clone has more than one count but fewer than ten. The chain recombines TRBV4-1 with TRBJ2-5; D is ambiguous. V lost 1 base, J lost 4 bases, and 4 bases lay in between. Germline V gives CDR1 MGHRA, CDR2 YSYEKL. The CDR3 consists of 12 residues. CDR3 in amino acids: CASSQVRETQYF. The CDR3 nucleotides read TGCGCCAGCAGCCAAGTCAGAGAGACCCAGTACTTC.

The chain combines TRBV29-1 with TRBJ1-1; D unresolved. The CDR3 loop spans 13 amino acids. Germline CDR1 is SQVTM and CDR2 is ANQGSEA. V dropped 6 bases and J dropped 0 bases, with 11 bases sitting between them. The chain's CDR3 is CSVRPIMNTEAFF. The CDR3 DNA reads as TGCAGCGTGAGACCGATAATGAACACTGAAGCTTTCTTT. The whole variable domain, filled in from reference TRBV29-1 and TRBJ1-1, reads SAVISQKPSRDICQRGTSLTIQCQVDSQVTMMFWYRQQPGQSLTLIATANQGSEATYESGFVIDKFPISRPNLTFSTLTVSNMSPEDSSIYLCSVRPIMNTEAFFGQGTRLTVV.

The genes are TRBV23-1 and TRBJ2-1; 8 nucleotides agree with TRBD2. TRBV23-1 is an ORF, with its function uncertain. Trimming took 0 bases from V and 4 from J; bases not matched to a gene: 8. The CDR3 runs to 17 residues. Here the CDR3 DNA reads TGCGCCAGCAGTCAATCAAAACGGGAGGGTCATTACAATGAGCAGTTCTTC. Protein: CASSQSKREGHYNEQFF.

The V call is TRBV9, the J call TRBJ1-1, with D uncertain. In germline, CDR1 is SGDLS, CDR2 YYNGEE. This CDR3 is 14 amino acids long. Between the trimmed V and J ends, which lost 3 bases and 4 bases, there was a span of 13 bases. The CDR3: CASSEARRSTEAFF. The DNA for the CDR3 is TGTGCCAGCAGCGAGGCTCGGAGGAGCACTGAAGCTTTCTTT.

The chain uses TRBV10-3 and TRBJ2-7; 12 bases match TRBD2. There are 17 residues in the CDR3. With V trimmed by 6 bases and J by 7 bases, 16 bases remained unmatched. Germline values: CDR1 ENHRY, CDR2 SYGVKD. The CDR3 is CAISGALRTSGTTEQYF. The CDR3 DNA is TGTGCCATCAGCGGAGCATTGAGGACTAGCGGGACCACGGAGCAGTACTTC.

Of note for this clone: This specimen includes other DNA sequences encoding the same CDR3. The chain carries TRBV9 and TRBJ2-6, with D unresolved. The germline V and J ends were trimmed by 0 bases and 4 bases, with 2 bases remaining between them. CDR1 and CDR2 (germline): SGDLS, YYNGEE. This CDR3 has 13 residues. This CDR3 is CASSVAGANVLTF. The CDR3, as DNA: TGTGCCAGCAGCGTAGCGGGGGCCAACGTCCTGACTTTC.

This clone appeared once. The rearrangement links TRBV30 to TRBJ1-2, with a weak D call TRBD1 (5 bases). Germline V gene data show CDR1 as GTSNPN and CDR2 as SVGIG (reference sequence). The CDR3 spans 13 residues. The V and J ends lost 5 bases and 2 bases respectively, with 12 bases between them. CDR3 region: CAWGSGANYGYTF. The CDR3 coding sequence is TGTGCCTGGGGGTCCGGGGCCAACTATGGCTACACCTTC.

The chain is built from TRBV4-1 and TRBJ2-7, with 8 bases identical to TRBD2. V trimming: 0 bases; J trimming: 3 bases; junction bases outside the gene matches: 13. CDR1 and CDR2 (germline): MGHRA, YSYEKL. The CDR3 has 18 amino acids. CDR3 sequence reads: CASSQEGTTAGGNYEQYF. Written as DNA, the CDR3 is TGCGCCAGCAGCCAAGAAGGGACTACGGCGGGAGGTAACTACGAGCAGTACTTC.

This clone has a handful of counts. The chain employs TRBV20-1 and TRBJ1-1, with no clear D. V gave up 5 bases and J gave up 4 bases, with 8 bases separating them. CDR1 is DFQATT and CDR2 is SNEGSKA in the germline V gene (reference sequence). CDR3 length: 11 amino acids. The CDR3 DNA sequence: TGCAGTGCTCTTTATAGCACTGAAGCTTTCTTT. It codes for CSALYSTEAFF.

Remarks on this clone: This same CDR3 is encoded by further DNA sequences in the sample. The chain has TRBV30 and TRBJ1-2, with no clear D. There are 13 residues in the CDR3. Trimming left V 2 bases short and J 1 base short, with 8 bases between. Germline lookup yields CDR1 GTSNPN and CDR2 SVGIG (reference sequence). For the CDR3, the DNA is TGTGCCTGGAGTCTCGGGATTAACTATGGCTACACCTTC. It encodes CAWSLGINYGYTF.